The entry that follows covers one T cell receptor beta chain sequence. Its antigen remains unidentified. The germline gives CDR1 MGHRA, CDR2 YSYEKL. V gave up 2 bases and J gave up 1 base, with 12 bases separating them. The CDR3 runs 15 residues. Separate from the approximately 700-subject first cohort was the approximately 120-subject validation cohort, to which the donors belonged. The data stem from a study of cytomegalovirus exposure and HLA in healthy donors. For the study at large: According to later analysis, the same platform produced the roughly 120 validation and 666 first-cohort repertoires. Study results and limitations: Overall, approximately 150 TCR beta chains were annotated as cytomegalovirus-associated. Diagnosis of cytomegalovirus status made by the classifier reportedly showed high specificity and sensitivity.

Only in-frame clones appear in the TCRdb table, and some are missing; sequencing was by immunoSEQ multiplex PCR. The sample holds about 180,000 clones; 85% are singletons and the top ten take about a sixth. V usage is TRBV4-1 and J usage is TRBJ2-7, with D maybe TRBD1 (5 bases). Sequences were obtained from PBMCs. This clonotype originated in a young man in good health and CMV-seropositive. The chain's CDR3 is CASSQPVTGSYEQYF. For the CDR3, the DNA is TGCGCCAGCAGCCAACCGGTCACAGGATCCTACGAGCAGTACTTC.